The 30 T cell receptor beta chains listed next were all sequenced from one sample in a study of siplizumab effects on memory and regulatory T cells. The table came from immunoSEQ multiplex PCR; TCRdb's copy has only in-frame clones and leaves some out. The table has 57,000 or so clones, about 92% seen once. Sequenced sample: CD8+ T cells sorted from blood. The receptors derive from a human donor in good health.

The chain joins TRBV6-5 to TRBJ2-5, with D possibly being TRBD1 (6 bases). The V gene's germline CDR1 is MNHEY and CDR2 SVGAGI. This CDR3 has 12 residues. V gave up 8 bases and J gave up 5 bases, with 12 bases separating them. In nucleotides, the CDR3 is TGTGCCAGCGGCGGACAGTGGGAGACCCAGTACTTC. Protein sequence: CASGGQWETQYF.

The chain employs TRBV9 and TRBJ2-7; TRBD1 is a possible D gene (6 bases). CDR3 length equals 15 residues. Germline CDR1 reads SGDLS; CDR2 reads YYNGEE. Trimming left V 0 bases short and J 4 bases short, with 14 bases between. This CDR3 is CASSVEQGPGYEQYF. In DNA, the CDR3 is TGTGCCAGCAGCGTAGAACAGGGCCCAGGGTACGAGCAGTACTTC.

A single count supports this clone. CDR3 DNA sequence: TGTGCCAGCAGCTTAGTAACCAGCGGGGCTAATACGCAGTATTTT. It specifies CASSLVTSGANTQYF. The rearrangement uses TRBV7-9 and TRBJ2-3; 7 bases are a match to TRBD2. CDR1 is SEHNR and CDR2 is FQNEAQ in the germline V gene (reference sequence). This CDR3 spans 15 amino acids. Trimming took 1 base from V and 7 from J; bases not matched to a gene: 8.

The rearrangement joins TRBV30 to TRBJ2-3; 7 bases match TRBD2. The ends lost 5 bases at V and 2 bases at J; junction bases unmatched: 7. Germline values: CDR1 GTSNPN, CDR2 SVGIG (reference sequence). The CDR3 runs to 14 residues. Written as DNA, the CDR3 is TGTGCCTGGGGTCCTAGCGGTTCCACAGATACGCAGTATTTT. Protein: CAWGPSGSTDTQYF.

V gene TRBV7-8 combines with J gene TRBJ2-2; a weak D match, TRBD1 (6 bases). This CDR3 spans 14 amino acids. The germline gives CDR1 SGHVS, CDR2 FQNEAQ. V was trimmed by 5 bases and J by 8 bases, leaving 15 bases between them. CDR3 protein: CASSLNRQEGELFF. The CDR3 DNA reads TGTGCCAGCAGCCTAAACAGACAGGAAGGGGAGCTGTTTTTT.

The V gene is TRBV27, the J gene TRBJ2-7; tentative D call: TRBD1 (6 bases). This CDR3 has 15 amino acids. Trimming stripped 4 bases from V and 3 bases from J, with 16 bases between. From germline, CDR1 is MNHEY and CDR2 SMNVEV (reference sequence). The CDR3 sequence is CASSSLQGPFYEQYF. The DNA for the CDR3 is TGTGCCAGCAGTTCGCTACAGGGCCCTTTCTACGAGCAGTACTTC.

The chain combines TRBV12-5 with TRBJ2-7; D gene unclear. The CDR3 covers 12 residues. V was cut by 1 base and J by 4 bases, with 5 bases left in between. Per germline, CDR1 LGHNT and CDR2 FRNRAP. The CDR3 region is CASGLALYEQYF. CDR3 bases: TGTGCTAGTGGTTTGGCCCTATACGAGCAGTACTTC.

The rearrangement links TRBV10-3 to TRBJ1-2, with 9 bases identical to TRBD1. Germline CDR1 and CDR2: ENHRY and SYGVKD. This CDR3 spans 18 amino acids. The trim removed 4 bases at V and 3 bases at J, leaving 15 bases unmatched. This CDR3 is CAISAPWDREEQDYGYTF. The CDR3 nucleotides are TGTGCCATCAGTGCACCGTGGGACAGGGAAGAACAAGACTATGGCTACACCTTC.

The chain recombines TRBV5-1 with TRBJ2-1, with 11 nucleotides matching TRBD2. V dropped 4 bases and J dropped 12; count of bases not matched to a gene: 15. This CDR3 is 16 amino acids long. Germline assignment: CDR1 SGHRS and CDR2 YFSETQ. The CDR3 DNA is TGCGCCAGCAGCCCGTCTAGCGGGAGGAACCCATTGGGGCAGTTCTTC. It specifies CASSPSSGRNPLGQFF.

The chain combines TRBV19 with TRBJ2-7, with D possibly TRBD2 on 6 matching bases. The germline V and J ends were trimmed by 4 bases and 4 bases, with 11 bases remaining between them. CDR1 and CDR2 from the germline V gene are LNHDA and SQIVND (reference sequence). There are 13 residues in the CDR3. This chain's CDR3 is CASSTGLLYEQYF. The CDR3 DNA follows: TGTGCCAGTAGTACGGGACTCCTTTACGAGCAGTACTTC.

For the CDR3, the DNA is TGCGCCAGCAGCTCCCAGGGGGGCCTATACGAGCAGTACTTC. Protein product: CASSSQGGLYEQYF. The V call is TRBV5-1, the J call TRBJ2-7; a weak D match, TRBD1 (7 bases). Looked up from germline, CDR1 is SGHRS and CDR2 is YFSETQ. The V end was cut by 3 bases, the J end by 4 bases, with 14 bases between. The CDR3 has 14 amino acids.

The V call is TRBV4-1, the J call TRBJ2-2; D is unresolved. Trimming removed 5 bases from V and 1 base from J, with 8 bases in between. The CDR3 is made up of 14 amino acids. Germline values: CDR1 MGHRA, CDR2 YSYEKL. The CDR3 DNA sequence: TGCGCCAGCAGCAAAGTAGTGAACACCGGGGAGCTGTTTTTT. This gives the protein CASSKVVNTGELFF.

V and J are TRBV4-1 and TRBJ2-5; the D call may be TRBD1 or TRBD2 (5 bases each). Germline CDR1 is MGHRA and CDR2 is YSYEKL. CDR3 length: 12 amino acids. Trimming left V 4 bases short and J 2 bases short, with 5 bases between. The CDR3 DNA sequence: TGCGCCAGCAGCCGGGGGCAAGAGACCCAGTACTTC. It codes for CASSRGQETQYF.

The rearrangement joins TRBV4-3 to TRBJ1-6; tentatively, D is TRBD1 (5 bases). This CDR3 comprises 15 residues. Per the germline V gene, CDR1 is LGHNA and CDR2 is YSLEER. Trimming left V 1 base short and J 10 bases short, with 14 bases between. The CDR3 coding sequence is TGCGCCAGCAGCCAAGGGGGTCAAGGGGTCTCACCCCTCCACTTT. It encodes CASSQGGQGVSPLHF.

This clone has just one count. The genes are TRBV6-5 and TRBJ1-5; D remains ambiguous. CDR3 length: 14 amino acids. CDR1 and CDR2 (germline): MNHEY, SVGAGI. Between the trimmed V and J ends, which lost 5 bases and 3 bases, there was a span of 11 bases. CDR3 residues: CASSPNRNNQPQHF. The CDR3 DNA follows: TGTGCCAGCAGTCCCAACAGAAACAATCAGCCCCAGCATTTT.

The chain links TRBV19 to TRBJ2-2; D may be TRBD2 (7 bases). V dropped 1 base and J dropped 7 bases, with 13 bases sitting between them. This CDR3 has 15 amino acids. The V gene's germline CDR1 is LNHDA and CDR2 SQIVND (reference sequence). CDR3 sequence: CASSIVGGRGGELFF. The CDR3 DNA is TGTGCCAGTAGTATAGTCGGGGGGCGTGGCGGGGAGCTGTTTTTT.

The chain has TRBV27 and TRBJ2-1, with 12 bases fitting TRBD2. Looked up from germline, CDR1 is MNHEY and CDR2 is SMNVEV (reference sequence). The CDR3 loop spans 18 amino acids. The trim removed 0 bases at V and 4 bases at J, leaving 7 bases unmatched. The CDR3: CASSLSPTSGRYYNEQFF. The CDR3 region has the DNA TGTGCCAGCAGTTTATCGCCCACTAGCGGGAGGTATTACAATGAGCAGTTCTTC.

As DNA, the CDR3 is TGTGCCAGCTCACCAAGGACAGGGATTACCGGGGAGCTGTTTTTT. It encodes CASSPRTGITGELFF. This chain connects TRBV18 to TRBJ2-2; TRBD1 agrees at 8 bases. Losses at the gene ends were 2 bases for V and 5 bases for J; bases not matched to a gene: 4. There are 15 residues in the CDR3. The germline gives CDR1 KGHSH, CDR2 LQKENI.

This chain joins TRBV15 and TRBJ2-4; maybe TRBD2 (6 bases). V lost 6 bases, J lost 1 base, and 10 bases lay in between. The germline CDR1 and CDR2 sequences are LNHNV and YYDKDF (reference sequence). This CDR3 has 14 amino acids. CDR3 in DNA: TGTGCCACCAGTGGTGGGGGGGCCAAAAACATTCAGTACTTC. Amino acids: CATSGGGAKNIQYF.

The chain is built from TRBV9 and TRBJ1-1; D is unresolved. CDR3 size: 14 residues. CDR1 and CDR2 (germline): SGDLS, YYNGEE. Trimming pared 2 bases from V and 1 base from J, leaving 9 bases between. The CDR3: CASSVSPGNTEAFF. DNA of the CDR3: TGTGCCAGCAGCGTCTCCCCGGGGAACACTGAAGCTTTCTTT.

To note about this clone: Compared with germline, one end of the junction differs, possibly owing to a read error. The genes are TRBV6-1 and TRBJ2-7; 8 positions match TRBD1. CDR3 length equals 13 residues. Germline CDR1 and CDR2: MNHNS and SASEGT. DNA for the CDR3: TGTGCCAGCAGTGAAGTTAATTTCAGGGGGCGCGCCTTC. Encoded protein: CASSEVNFRGRAF.

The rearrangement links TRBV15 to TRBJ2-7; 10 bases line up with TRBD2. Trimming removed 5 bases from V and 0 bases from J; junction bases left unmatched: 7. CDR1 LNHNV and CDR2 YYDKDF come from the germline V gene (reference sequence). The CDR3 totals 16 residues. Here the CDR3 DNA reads TGTGCCACCAGCGTGCGAACTAGCGGGGACTCCTACGAGCAGTACTTC. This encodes CATSVRTSGDSYEQYF.

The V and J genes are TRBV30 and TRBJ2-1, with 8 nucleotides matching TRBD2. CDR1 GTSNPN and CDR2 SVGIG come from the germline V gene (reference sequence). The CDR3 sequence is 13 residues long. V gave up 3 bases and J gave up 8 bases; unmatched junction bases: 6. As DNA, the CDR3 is TGTGCCTGGAGGATGGGACTAGGGGATGAGCAGTTCTTC. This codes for CAWRMGLGDEQFF.

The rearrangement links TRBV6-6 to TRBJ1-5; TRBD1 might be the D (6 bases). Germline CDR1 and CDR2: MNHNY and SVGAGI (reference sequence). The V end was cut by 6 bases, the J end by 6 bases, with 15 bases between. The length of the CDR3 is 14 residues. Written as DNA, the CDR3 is TGTGCCAGCAGAATTACAGGGTATGGTCAGCCCCAGCATTTT. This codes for CASRITGYGQPQHF.

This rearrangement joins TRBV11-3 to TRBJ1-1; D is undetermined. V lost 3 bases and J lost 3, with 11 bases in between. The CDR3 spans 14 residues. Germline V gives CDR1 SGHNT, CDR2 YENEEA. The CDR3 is CASSFWGEDTEAFF. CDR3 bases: TGTGCCAGCAGCTTCTGGGGAGAGGACACTGAAGCTTTCTTT.

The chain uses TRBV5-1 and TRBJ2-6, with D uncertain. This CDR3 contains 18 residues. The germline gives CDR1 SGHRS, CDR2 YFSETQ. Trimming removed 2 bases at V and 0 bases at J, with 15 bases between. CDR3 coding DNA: TGCGCCAGCAGCTTATCGCTATGGATTAACTCTGGGGCCAACGTCCTGACTTTC. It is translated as CASSLSLWINSGANVLTF.

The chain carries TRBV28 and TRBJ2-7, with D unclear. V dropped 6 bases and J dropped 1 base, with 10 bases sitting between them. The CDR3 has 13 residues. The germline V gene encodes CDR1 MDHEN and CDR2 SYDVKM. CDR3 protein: CASSPDTSYEQYF. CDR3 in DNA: TGTGCCAGCAGCCCCGACACATCCTACGAGCAGTACTTC.

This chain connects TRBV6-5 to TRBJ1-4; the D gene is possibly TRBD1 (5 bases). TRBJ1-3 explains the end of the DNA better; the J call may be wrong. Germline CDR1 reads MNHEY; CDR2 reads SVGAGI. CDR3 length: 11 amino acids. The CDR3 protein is CASQHGTEIYF. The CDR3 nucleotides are TGTGCCTCTCAACACGGGACTGAGATATATTTT.

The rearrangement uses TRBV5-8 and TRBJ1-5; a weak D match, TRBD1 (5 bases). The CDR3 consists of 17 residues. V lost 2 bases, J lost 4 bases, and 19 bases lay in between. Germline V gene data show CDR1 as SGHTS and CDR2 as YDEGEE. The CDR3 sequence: CASSFVGRIPQNQPQHF. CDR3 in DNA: TGTGCCAGCAGCTTTGTGGGACGGATCCCTCAGAATCAGCCCCAGCATTTT.

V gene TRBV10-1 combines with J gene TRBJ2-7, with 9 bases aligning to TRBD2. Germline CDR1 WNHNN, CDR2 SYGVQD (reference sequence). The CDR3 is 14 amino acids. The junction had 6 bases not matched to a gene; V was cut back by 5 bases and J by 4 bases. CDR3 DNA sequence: TGCGCCAGCAGTAAGCGGGAGGTTGGGTACGAGCAGTACTTC. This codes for CASSKREVGYEQYF.